Listed below are T cell receptor beta chains from one sample, sequenced in a study of blood T cell repertoires in COVID-19. The method was immunoSEQ multiplex PCR; TCRdb's version includes in-frame clones alone and lacks a portion of them. The sample has about 170,000 clones, around nine tenths seen once; the top ten hold roughly 3.4%. The material sequenced was peripheral blood. The origin of the receptors is a man aged 65 to 79 with acute or convalescent COVID-19. Both conserved end residues are part of each CDR3. The D gene is left open where the match is weak. A clone size is listed for some rows: how often the clone was seen (once, few, many), or a class if it is expanded.

J gene: TRBJ1-2
CDR3 length: 14
V gene: TRBV6-5
D gene: -
clone size: once
CDR3 protein: CASSLYRTDYGYTF
CDR3 DNA: TGTGCCAGCAGTCTATACAGGACGGACTATGGCTACACCTTC

J gene: TRBJ2-5
CDR3 length: 13
V gene: TRBV5-4
D gene: -
clone size: -
CDR3 protein: CASSLEVGQTQYF
CDR3 DNA: TGTGCCAGCAGCTTGGAAGTGGGGCAGACCCAGTACTTC

J gene: TRBJ1-2
CDR3 length: 14
V gene: TRBV7-3
D gene: TRBD1
clone size: -
CDR3 protein: CASSRLGGVGGYTF
CDR3 DNA: TGTGCCAGCAGCCGGTTAGGGGGCGTAGGGGGCTACACCTTC

J gene: TRBJ2-1
CDR3 length: 13
V gene: TRBV27
D gene: -
clone size: -
CDR3 protein: CASSFIQTSEQFF
CDR3 DNA: TGTGCCAGCAGTTTCATACAGACAAGTGAGCAGTTCTTC

J gene: TRBJ2-5
CDR3 length: 15
V gene: TRBV5-5
D gene: TRBD2
clone size: -
CDR3 protein: CASRGLAGGQGTQYF
CDR3 DNA: TGTGCCAGCAGGGGCCTAGCGGGGGGCCAGGGGACCCAGTACTTC

J gene: TRBJ1-1
CDR3 length: 14
V gene: TRBV5-6
D gene: -
clone size: -
CDR3 protein: CASSSLPGSREAFF
CDR3 DNA: TGTGCCAGCAGCTCCTTGCCGGGGTCCCGGGAAGCTTTCTTT

J gene: TRBJ2-2
CDR3 length: 12
V gene: TRBV27
D gene: -
clone size: -
CDR3 protein: CASSFVAGELFF
CDR3 DNA: TGTGCCAGCAGTTTCGTAGCCGGGGAGCTGTTTTTT

J gene: TRBJ1-1
CDR3 length: 15
V gene: TRBV27
D gene: -
clone size: -
CDR3 protein: CASSLLGRGGTEAFF
CDR3 DNA: TGTGCCAGCAGTTTACTCGGCAGGGGTGGCACTGAAGCTTTCTTT

J gene: TRBJ2-3
CDR3 length: 14
V gene: TRBV7-3
D gene: TRBD2
clone size: -
CDR3 protein: CASSLTSGVDTQYF
CDR3 DNA: TGTGCCAGCAGCTTGACTAGCGGGGTAGATACGCAGTATTTT

J gene: TRBJ1-5
CDR3 length: 13
V gene: TRBV29-1
D gene: TRBD1
clone size: -
CDR3 protein: CSVEGQGNQPQHF
CDR3 DNA: TGCAGCGTTGAGGGACAGGGCAATCAGCCCCAGCATTTT

J gene: TRBJ1-4
CDR3 length: 14
V gene: TRBV28
D gene: -
clone size: -
CDR3 protein: CASSPPFTNEKLFF
CDR3 DNA: TGTGCCAGCAGTCCCCCTTTTACTAATGAAAAACTGTTTTTT

J gene: TRBJ2-1
CDR3 length: 16
V gene: TRBV4-3
D gene: -
clone size: -
CDR3 protein: CASSQDRGSSYNEQFF
CDR3 DNA: TGCGCCAGCAGCCAAGATCGGGGTAGCTCCTACAATGAGCAGTTCTTC

J gene: TRBJ2-2
CDR3 length: 16
V gene: TRBV7-8
D gene: TRBD1
clone size: -
CDR3 protein: CASSSRTGAHTGELFF
CDR3 DNA: TGTGCCAGCAGCTCCCGGACAGGGGCTCACACCGGGGAGCTGTTTTTT

J gene: TRBJ1-3
CDR3 length: 14
V gene: TRBV13
D gene: -
clone size: -
CDR3 protein: CASSPGGRGNTIYF
CDR3 DNA: TGTGCCAGCAGTCCCGGGGGACGTGGAAACACCATATATTTT

J gene: TRBJ2-1
CDR3 length: 15
V gene: TRBV6-6
D gene: TRBD2
clone size: -
CDR3 protein: CASSYLAGGLDEQFF
CDR3 DNA: TGTGCCAGCAGTTACCTAGCGGGAGGGTTGGATGAGCAGTTCTTC

J gene: TRBJ2-3
CDR3 length: 15
V gene: TRBV5-1
D gene: -
clone size: few
CDR3 protein: CASVRLVFGLDTQYF
CDR3 DNA: TGCGCCAGCGTCAGACTAGTGTTCGGTTTGGATACGCAGTATTTT

J gene: TRBJ2-7
CDR3 length: 14
V gene: TRBV5-1
D gene: -
clone size: -
CDR3 protein: CASSWRAQPYEQYF
CDR3 DNA: TGCGCCAGCAGCTGGAGGGCCCAGCCCTACGAGCAGTACTTC

J gene: TRBJ1-5
CDR3 length: 15
V gene: TRBV7-2
D gene: TRBD1
clone size: -
CDR3 protein: CASSTRTGGSQPQHF
CDR3 DNA: TGTGCCAGCAGCACGCGGACAGGGGGCAGCCAGCCCCAGCATTTT

J gene: TRBJ1-4
CDR3 length: 13
V gene: TRBV11-2
D gene: -
clone size: -
CDR3 protein: CASSRPGGEKLFF
CDR3 DNA: TGTGCCAGCAGCCGACCCGGCGGTGAAAAACTGTTTTTT

J gene: TRBJ2-5
CDR3 length: 13
V gene: TRBV10-1
D gene: -
clone size: -
CDR3 protein: CASSESAVGTQYF
CDR3 DNA: TGCGCCAGCAGTGAGTCGGCGGTAGGGACCCAGTACTTC

J gene: TRBJ1-2
CDR3 length: 16
V gene: TRBV4-3
D gene: TRBD1
clone size: -
CDR3 protein: CASSQDWQGASYGYTF
CDR3 DNA: TGCGCCAGCAGCCAAGATTGGCAGGGGGCTAGCTATGGCTACACCTTC

J gene: TRBJ1-5
CDR3 length: 15
V gene: TRBV7-9
D gene: TRBD1
clone size: -
CDR3 protein: CASSSSDRGRQPQHF
CDR3 DNA: TGTGCCAGCAGCTCTAGCGACAGGGGACGACAGCCCCAGCATTTT

J gene: TRBJ1-6
CDR3 length: 15
V gene: TRBV7-3
D gene: -
clone size: -
CDR3 protein: CASSSSDSHNSPLHF
CDR3 DNA: TGTGCCAGCAGCTCCTCGGACAGCCATAATTCACCCCTCCACTTT

J gene: TRBJ2-3
CDR3 length: 10
V gene: TRBV2
D gene: -
clone size: -
CDR3 protein: CASKRARDNF
CDR3 DNA: TGTGCCAGCAAACGGGCCCGGGACAATTTT

J gene: TRBJ2-2
CDR3 length: 13
V gene: TRBV5-1
D gene: TRBD2
clone size: -
CDR3 protein: CASSASGTGELFF
CDR3 DNA: TGCGCCAGCAGCGCTAGCGGTACCGGGGAGCTGTTTTTT

J gene: TRBJ2-2
CDR3 length: 16
V gene: TRBV5-4
D gene: TRBD2
clone size: -
CDR3 protein: CASSSGLAEYTGELFF
CDR3 DNA: TGTGCCAGCAGCTCAGGACTAGCGGAGTACACCGGGGAGCTGTTTTTT

J gene: TRBJ2-1
CDR3 length: 15
V gene: TRBV5-1
D gene: -
clone size: -
CDR3 protein: CASSLVGARLNEQFF
CDR3 DNA: TGCGCCAGCAGCTTGGTTGGAGCGAGACTCAATGAGCAGTTCTTC

J gene: TRBJ1-2
CDR3 length: 16
V gene: TRBV30
D gene: -
clone size: -
CDR3 protein: CAWSTPKDRAHYGYTF
CDR3 DNA: TGTGCCTGGAGTACCCCCAAGGACAGAGCGCACTATGGCTACACCTTC

J gene: TRBJ2-1
CDR3 length: 11
V gene: TRBV30
D gene: -
clone size: -
CDR3 protein: CAWSKGREQFF
CDR3 DNA: TGTGCCTGGAGTAAGGGGAGGGAGCAGTTCTTC

J gene: TRBJ2-7
CDR3 length: 13
V gene: TRBV5-6
D gene: -
clone size: -
CDR3 protein: CASSWTASYEQYF
CDR3 DNA: TGTGCCAGCAGCTGGACAGCATCCTACGAGCAGTACTTC

J gene: TRBJ1-2
CDR3 length: 14
V gene: TRBV5-5
D gene: TRBD1
clone size: -
CDR3 protein: CASSSPGTGDGYTF
CDR3 DNA: TGTGCCAGCAGCTCACCCGGGACAGGGGATGGCTACACCTTC

J gene: TRBJ2-3
CDR3 length: 12
V gene: TRBV11-2
D gene: -
clone size: -
CDR3 protein: CASSLDRDTQYF
CDR3 DNA: TGTGCCAGCAGCCTAGATCGAGATACGCAGTATTTT

J gene: TRBJ2-1
CDR3 length: 15
V gene: TRBV4-1
D gene: TRBD2
clone size: -
CDR3 protein: CASSQVDRSGGEQFF
CDR3 DNA: TGCGCCAGCAGCCAAGTCGATAGAAGCGGGGGGGAGCAGTTCTTC

J gene: TRBJ1-3
CDR3 length: 15
V gene: TRBV28
D gene: -
clone size: -
CDR3 protein: CASSLWQTTGNTIYF
CDR3 DNA: TGTGCCAGCAGTTTATGGCAGACTACTGGAAACACCATATATTTT

J gene: TRBJ1-2
CDR3 length: 14
V gene: TRBV6-5
D gene: -
clone size: -
CDR3 protein: CASIEGWLIYGYTF
CDR3 DNA: TGTGCCAGCATCGAGGGTTGGCTGATTTATGGCTACACCTTC

J gene: TRBJ2-1
CDR3 length: 17
V gene: TRBV5-5
D gene: TRBD2
clone size: -
CDR3 protein: CASSPGPSGSSGNEQFF
CDR3 DNA: TGTGCCAGCAGCCCAGGCCCTAGCGGGAGTTCTGGCAATGAGCAGTTCTTC

J gene: TRBJ2-1
CDR3 length: 15
V gene: TRBV4-2
D gene: TRBD2
clone size: few
CDR3 protein: CASSQDRLADNEQFF
CDR3 DNA: TGTGCCAGCAGCCAAGATCGACTAGCGGACAATGAGCAGTTCTTC

J gene: TRBJ1-1
CDR3 length: 13
V gene: TRBV28
D gene: TRBD1
clone size: -
CDR3 protein: CASSLTGDTEAFF
CDR3 DNA: TGTGCCAGCAGCTTGACAGGGGACACTGAAGCTTTCTTT

J gene: TRBJ2-1
CDR3 length: 15
V gene: TRBV19
D gene: -
clone size: -
CDR3 protein: CASSLDRIYNNEQFF
CDR3 DNA: TGTGCCAGTAGTTTAGACAGGATATACAACAATGAGCAGTTCTTC

J gene: TRBJ2-3
CDR3 length: 13
V gene: TRBV4-3
D gene: -
clone size: once
CDR3 protein: CASGGTSTDTQYF
CDR3 DNA: TGCGCCAGTGGGGGGACTAGCACAGATACGCAGTATTTT

J gene: TRBJ2-1
CDR3 length: 17
V gene: TRBV5-1
D gene: TRBD2
clone size: -
CDR3 protein: CASSAPGSSGSMNEQFF
CDR3 DNA: TGCGCCAGCAGCGCGCCCGGCTCTAGCGGGAGTATGAATGAGCAGTTCTTC

J gene: TRBJ1-6
CDR3 length: 14
V gene: TRBV28
D gene: -
clone size: -
CDR3 protein: CASSLGLNRSPLHF
CDR3 DNA: TGTGCCAGCAGTTTAGGGCTGAACCGGTCACCCCTCCACTTT

J gene: TRBJ2-5
CDR3 length: 14
V gene: TRBV4-2
D gene: TRBD1
clone size: -
CDR3 protein: CASSPRQGQETQYF
CDR3 DNA: TGTGCCAGCAGCCCCCGACAGGGACAAGAGACCCAGTACTTC

J gene: TRBJ2-5
CDR3 length: 18
V gene: TRBV19
D gene: TRBD2
clone size: -
CDR3 protein: CASSIEGGIRTRIETQYF
CDR3 DNA: TGTGCCAGTAGTATAGAAGGCGGGATCAGGACTAGGATAGAGACCCAGTACTTC

J gene: TRBJ2-2
CDR3 length: 15
V gene: TRBV5-1
D gene: -
clone size: -
CDR3 protein: CASHLDGGATGELFF
CDR3 DNA: TGCGCCAGCCACCTGGATGGGGGGGCGACCGGGGAGCTGTTTTTT